A selection of T cell receptor beta chains follows, all from one sample in a study of cytomegalovirus exposure and HLA in healthy donors. Profiled with immunoSEQ multiplex PCR; TCRdb holds only in-frame clones, not every one. The sample lists 130,000 or so clones, around 8.5% occurring once. Sample: PBMCs. The receptors were gathered from a man between 35 and 55 years old in good health and CMV-seronegative. The conserved cysteine and the conserved F or W are not part of the CDR3 here. A D gene is named only where the DNA matches it firmly.

V gene: TRBV29-1
D gene: TRBD2
CDR3 protein: SAPTSGGAETQY

V gene: TRBV2
D gene: NA
CDR3 protein: ASSEWSNWGELF

V gene: TRBV6-5
D gene: TRBD1
CDR3 protein: ASSYHRDRVYEQY

V gene: TRBV7-9
D gene: TRBD1
CDR3 protein: ASSPREPRQGISEQY

V gene: TRBV6-5
D gene: NA
CDR3 protein: ASTPTGTLKAF

V gene: TRBV2
D gene: NA
CDR3 protein: ASSVGQSDTQY

V gene: TRBV27
D gene: TRBD2
CDR3 protein: ASSFGRTSIYEQF

V gene: TRBV30
D gene: TRBD1
CDR3 protein: AWRTGGLYEQY

V gene: TRBV7-8
D gene: NA
CDR3 protein: ASSLLGGGETQY

V gene: TRBV7-9
D gene: TRBD1
CDR3 protein: ASSSTTGGVNEQY

V gene: TRBV7-9
D gene: TRBD1
CDR3 protein: ASSSQGAGTEAF

V gene: TRBV11-2
D gene: NA
CDR3 protein: ASSTVEEQF

V gene: TRBV4-1
D gene: TRBD1
CDR3 protein: ASSQALDRRGEQY

V gene: TRBV7-7
D gene: NA
CDR3 protein: ASSQGGRLNTGELF

V gene: TRBV27
D gene: NA
CDR3 protein: ASSSWAGGGDSTDTQY

V gene: TRBV19
D gene: NA
CDR3 protein: ASSNGLLGDTQY

V gene: TRBV5-4
D gene: TRBD1
CDR3 protein: ASSLIQGSEAF

V gene: TRBV4-2
D gene: NA
CDR3 protein: ASSQERARTDTQY

V gene: TRBV29-1
D gene: NA
CDR3 protein: SVAQGFEKLF

V gene: TRBV18
D gene: TRBD1
CDR3 protein: ASSSSGTVETQY

V gene: TRBV7-2
D gene: NA
CDR3 protein: ASSLRYRLHTGELF

V gene: TRBV19
D gene: NA
CDR3 protein: ASSPDQGLNTEAF

V gene: TRBV11-2
D gene: NA
CDR3 protein: ASSLFSSIETQY

V gene: TRBV5-6
D gene: NA
CDR3 protein: ASSLPGNTGELF

V gene: TRBV6-1
D gene: TRBD1
CDR3 protein: ASSDLPGQGDGGIQY

V gene: TRBV19
D gene: NA
CDR3 protein: ASSIRQNQPQH

V gene: TRBV19
D gene: TRBD1
CDR3 protein: ASSQQGVEDTQY

V gene: TRBV7-9
D gene: TRBD1
CDR3 protein: ASSSHRGTNEKLF

V gene: TRBV13
D gene: NA
CDR3 protein: ASSWGDNTEAF

V gene: TRBV7-9
D gene: NA
CDR3 protein: ASSSVGGIAYGYT

V gene: TRBV4-1
D gene: TRBD2
CDR3 protein: ASSQVQGWPSGGVVSEQF

V gene: TRBV7-9
D gene: NA
CDR3 protein: ASSVQGGTDTQY

V gene: TRBV10-3
D gene: NA
CDR3 protein: AISEAGNTEAF

V gene: TRBV11-1
D gene: TRBD1
CDR3 protein: ASSPGTVNTGELF

V gene: TRBV6-1
D gene: TRBD1
CDR3 protein: ASTSTGGAF